Each of the 30 T cell receptor delta chains below was sequenced from the same sample in a study of γδ T cells in repeated Plasmodium falciparum infection. Bulk repertoires came from Vgamma9/Vdelta2+ or Vdelta2-negative gammadelta T cells flow-sorted from PBMC. TCRdb re-called the multiplex PCR reads via CATT. The data show 70,000 to 95,000 delta-chain clones, more than 1.4% seen once. The sequencing sample was made of gamma-delta T cells from blood. The receptors were gathered from a pool of human donors (malaria-infected and uninfected, not separated).

About this clone: The amino acid sequence in TCRdb belongs to a much larger clone and departs from this DNA's translation at residue 20, likely a sequencing read error; the sequence shown is translated from the DNA. The V gene was identified as TRDV1, while no J gene was called; TRDD3 is the table's D call and was not checked against the DNA. The CDR3 loop spans 21 amino acids. Germline CDR1 and CDR2: TSWWSYY and QGS. CDR3 sequence: CALGGFLAGTGGYYHTDKLTF. Written as DNA, the CDR3 is TGTGCTCTCGGGGGTTTCCTCGCCGGTACTGGGGGATACTACCACACCGATAAACTCACCTTT.

This clone was recorded at least ten times. For this DNA, TCRdb reports the protein of a much larger clone, which diverges at residue 8, most likely from a read error; the protein presented here is translated directly from the DNA. V usage is TRDV2 and J usage is TRDJ1; 9 bases agree with TRDD3. The J gene was missing in TCRdb and was found by matching the end of the DNA to germline. The germline V gene encodes CDR1 GEAIGNYY and CDR2 EKD. V trimming: 0 bases; J trimming: 0 bases; junction bases outside the gene matches: 7. This CDR3 has 17 residues. CDR3 region: CACDTVGAGGYTDKLIF. DNA of the CDR3: TGTGCCTGTGACACCGTCGGTGCTGGGGGATACACCGATAAACTCATCTTT.

This clone was observed many times. A far bigger clonotype differs at one base, so this is likely a read error. Other DNA sequences in the sample encode the same CDR3. This rearrangement joins TRDV2 to TRDJ1; 11 nucleotides align to TRDD3. The CDR3 totals 22 residues. From germline, CDR1 is GEAIGNYY and CDR2 EKD. CDR3 region: CACWHPTSSRSTGGYFTDKLIF. DNA of the CDR3: TGTGCATGTTGGCATCCTACGTCTTCTAGGTCTACTGGGGGATATTTTACCGATAAACTCATCTTT.

The table lists this clone with a few counts. A read error likely explains this, since a far larger clone differs by one base. Other nucleotide sequences from this sample produce the same CDR3. The chain uses TRDV2 and TRDJ3; D is perhaps TRDD3 (6 bases). The J gene is not listed in TCRdb, so it was assigned here from a DNA match to germline. CDR3 length: 18 amino acids. CDR1 is GEAIGNYY and CDR2 is EKD in the germline V gene. CDR3 loop: CACDTVGIDSWDTRQMFF. The CDR3 coding sequence is TGCGCCTGTGACACCGTGGGGATTGATTCCTGGGACACCCGACAGATGTTTTTC.

As for this clone: For this DNA, TCRdb reports the protein of a much larger clone, which diverges at residue 7, most likely from a read error; the protein presented here is translated directly from the DNA. The genes are TRDV1 and TRDJ1; D possibly corresponds to TRDD3 (5 bases). Trimming cost V 7 bases and J 0 bases, with 12 bases left between them. In germline, CDR1 is TSWWSYY, CDR2 QGS. The CDR3 is 14 amino acids. The chain's CDR3 is CALAFGEYTDKLIF. The CDR3 DNA reads as TGTGCTCTTGCGTTTGGGGAATACACCGATAAACTCATCTTT.

Worth noting for this clone: This likely reflects a read error, since a far larger clone is one base away. This same CDR3 is encoded by further DNA sequences in the sample. The chain joins TRDV1 to TRDJ1; 9 bases map to TRDD3. The CDR3 consists of 21 residues. Germline V CDR1 and CDR2: TSWWSYY, QGS. CDR3 in DNA: TGCGCTCTTGGGGGACGCCTCCACCTGTTACTGGGGGAAAAATACACCGATAAACTCATCTTT. Protein sequence: CALGGRLHLLLGEKYTDKLIF.

This clone was recorded a few times. This likely traces to a read error, being one base from a far larger clone. The sample has other DNA sequences that encode this CDR3 too. The gene calls are TRDV1 and TRDJ1, with 7 bases lining up with TRDD3. There are 15 residues in the CDR3. The V gene end was trimmed by 3 bases and the J gene end by 0 bases; junction bases not matched to a gene: 4. Germline V lookup: CDR1 TSWWSYY, CDR2 QGS. CDR3 coding DNA: TGTGCTCTTGGGGAGGTGCTGGGGGACACCGATAAACTCATCTTT. Translation: CALGEVLGDTDKLIF.

This clone was observed many times. This specimen includes other DNA sequences encoding the same CDR3. This chain uses TRDV1 with TRDJ1, with 7 positions matching TRDD3. V gave up 0 bases and J gave up 0 bases; unmatched junction bases: 19. CDR3 length: 21 residues. In germline, CDR1 is TSWWSYY, CDR2 QGS. CDR3 nucleotides: TGTGCTCTTGGGGAACTTGTACCCCCCCGGGGATGTGGGATACACACCGATAAACTCATCTTT. Amino acid sequence: CALGELVPPRGCGIHTDKLIF.

This clone was recorded at least ten times. The chain recombines TRDV1 with TRDJ1; 9 positions match TRDD2. TCRdb records no J gene; here it was assigned by comparing the DNA to germline. Trimming at V came to 4 bases and at J to 0 bases, leaving 15 bases not matched to a gene. The CDR3 runs to 19 residues. CDR1 is TSWWSYY, CDR2 QGS, per germline. This chain's CDR3 is CALGAPAFLLGINTDKLIF. The CDR3, as DNA: TGTGCTCTTGGGGCCCCGGCCTTCCTACTGGGGATAAACACCGATAAACTCATCTTT.

By frequency in the sample, this clone is medium-sized. The same CDR3 can be traced to other DNA sequences in this sample. The chain is built from TRDV1 and TRDJ1, with D maybe TRDD3 (6 bases). Germline-derived CDR1 and CDR2 are TSWWSYY and QGS. V was shortened by 4 bases and J by 0 bases, with 24 bases between the two germline ends. The CDR3 has 19 amino acids. As DNA, the CDR3 is TGTGCTCTTGGGGTTGCGATACGTAAAACCAACCCGTACACCGATAAACTCATCTTT. It is translated as CALGVAIRKTNPYTDKLIF.

This clone is classed as large. In the same sample, other DNA sequences code for this CDR3. V gene TRDV2 combines with J gene TRDJ1; tentative D call: TRDD2 (5 bases). Germline V gene sequence: CDR1 GEAIGNYY, CDR2 EKD. V shed 3 bases and J shed 3 bases, with 16 bases lying between them. The length of the CDR3 is 15 residues. CDR3 region: CACDPLLLRADKLIF. The CDR3 DNA is TGTGCCTGTGACCCTCTACTCCTAAGGGCCGATAAACTCATCTTT.

With regard to this clone: Translating this DNA gives a protein that differs at residue 10 from the TCRdb one, which belongs to a much larger clone; a read error is likely, and the protein shown is this translation. The CDR3 here is CALGELMGDAYTDKLIF. CDR3 bases: TGTGCTCTTGGGGAACTAATGGGGGATGCATACACCGATAAACTCATCTTT. J is TRDJ1 and V is TRDV1; TRDD3 matches at 8 bases. As TCRdb names no J gene, one was assigned here on the basis of a DNA match to germline. The CDR3 sequence is 17 residues long. Germline CDR1 reads TSWWSYY; CDR2 reads QGS. Unmatched junction bases numbered 6, after V lost 0 bases and J lost 0 bases.

This clone was observed many times. A read error likely explains why the TCRdb protein, taken from a much larger clone, differs from this DNA's translation at residue 9; the protein shown is translated from the DNA. This chain joins TRDV2 and TRDJ1, with TRDD3 identical over 9 bases. Since TCRdb gives no J gene, matching the DNA to germline was used here to assign it. Trimming at V came to 3 bases and at J to 3 bases, leaving 4 bases not matched to a gene. The CDR3 loop spans 14 amino acids. Per germline, CDR1 GEAIGNYY and CDR2 EKD. This chain's CDR3 is CACDPWGISDKLIF. DNA for the CDR3: TGTGCCTGTGACCCCTGGGGGATCTCCGATAAACTCATCTTT.

This clone appeared a few times. For this DNA, TCRdb reports the protein of a much larger clone, which diverges at residue 8, most likely from a read error; the protein presented here is translated directly from the DNA. V and J are TRDV1 and TRDJ1; 11 bases match TRDD3. TCRdb records no J gene; here it was assigned by comparing the DNA to germline. Germline V gives CDR1 TSWWSYY, CDR2 QGS. J lost 0 bases, V lost 1 base, and 22 bases had no gene match. There are 23 residues in the CDR3. The CDR3 spells CALGEPTLPRRSGGYQYTDKLIF. CDR3 nucleotide sequence: TGTGCTCTTGGGGAACCCACCCTCCCCCGGCGATCTGGGGGATACCAGTACACCGATAAACTCATCTTT.

This clone turned up a few times. This sequence is one base from a far larger clone and is likely a read error. Different DNA sequences within this sample yield the same CDR3. The rearrangement uses TRDV1 and TRDJ1, with D tentatively TRDD3 (6 bases). V was shortened by 4 bases and J by 5 bases, with 23 bases between the two germline ends. The length of the CDR3 is 17 residues. From germline, CDR1 is TSWWSYY and CDR2 QGS. The DNA of the CDR3 is TGTGCTCTTGGGGCCGAAGGGGGGACCCCGGGTACTGATAAACTCATCTTT. Translated, it gives CALGAEGGTPGTDKLIF.

This clone was seen repeatedly, ten times or more. Distinct nucleotide sequences in the sample also encode this CDR3. This chain uses TRDV3 with TRDJ1; 8 nucleotides line up with TRDD3. J lost 0 bases, V lost 2 bases, and 11 bases had no gene match. In germline, CDR1 is TVYSNPD, CDR2 GDNSRS (reference sequence). CDR3 size: 16 residues. This CDR3 reads CAFSALLGGYTDKLIF. The CDR3 DNA is TGTGCCTTTTCGGCCCTACTGGGGGGTTACACCGATAAACTCATCTTT.

This clone was counted a few times. TCRdb assigns this DNA the protein of a much larger clone, which departs from its translation at residue 7; this likely reflects a read error, and the protein shown comes from translating the DNA. The chain is built from TRDV1 and TRDJ1; TRDD3 aligns across 11 bases. Assignment of the J gene here rests on matching the DNA to germline, because TCRdb gives none. Germline CDR1 TSWWSYY, CDR2 QGS. The CDR3 spans 23 residues. Trimming cost V 4 bases and J 7 bases; bases outside gene matches: 32. Written as DNA, the CDR3 is TGTGCTCTTGGGGCTTTCTCCCTACGTGTCATGGGGGATACGCCAGGGGTTGATGGTAAACTCATCTTT. Protein product: CALGAFSLRVMGDTPGVDGKLIF.

In regard to this clone: TCRdb pairs this DNA with a much larger clone's protein that differs at residue 13, likely a read error; the protein shown was translated from the DNA. The genes are TRDV1 and TRDJ1; 8 bases map to TRDD3. TCRdb carries no J gene annotation; the J gene was assigned here by matching the DNA with germline. Trimming took 3 bases from V and 0 from J; bases not matched to a gene: 18. This CDR3 comprises 20 residues. Germline CDR1 is TSWWSYY and CDR2 is QGS. The CDR3 sequence is CALGELLWGTSLRYTDKLIF. In DNA, the CDR3 is TGTGCTCTTGGGGAGTTACTCTGGGGGACGAGTTTAAGGTACACCGATAAACTCATCTTT.

A few counts support this clone. Only one base separates this from a far larger clonotype, so it likely reflects a read error. Other nucleotide sequences from this sample produce the same CDR3. J gene calling gave no result, while the V gene is TRDV1; the DNA was not used to check the table's D call, TRDD3. The CDR3 spans 21 residues. Per the germline V gene, CDR1 is TSWWSYY and CDR2 is QGS. CDR3 DNA: TGTGCTCTTGGGGTTTCCTCGTACTGGGGGATCCAAACTTCTTTGACAGCACAGCTCTTCTTT. This codes for CALGVSSYWGIQTSLTAQLFF.

This clone was counted at least ten times. This rearrangement joins TRDV1 to TRDJ1; 7 bases are shared with TRDD3. Germline values: CDR1 TSWWSYY, CDR2 QGS. The CDR3 is 22 residues long. V lost 4 bases, J lost 0 bases, and 26 bases stayed unmatched. This chain's CDR3 is CALGVKRISPVLGIRYTDKLIF. The CDR3 DNA reads TGTGCTCTTGGGGTCAAAAGGATCTCTCCCGTACTGGGGATCCGGTACACCGATAAACTCATCTTT.

Only a few counts were recorded for this clone. The TCRdb protein comes from a much larger clone and disagrees with this DNA's translation at residue 12, likely due to a read error; the protein given here is derived from the DNA. This sequence joins TRDV2 and TRDJ3, with a tentative D call TRDD3 (5 bases). The J gene was not available in TCRdb and was assigned here by matching the DNA to germline segments. CDR1 and CDR2 (germline): GEAIGNYY, EKD. CDR3 length: 22 residues. The germline V and J ends were trimmed by 1 base and 0 bases, with 24 bases remaining between them. The CDR3 spells CACDTSQPSTGGTSWDTRQMFF. The CDR3 nucleotides read TGTGCCTGTGACACGAGCCAACCCTCGACGGGGGGTACCTCCTGGGACACCCGACAGATGTTTTTC.

Comment on this clone: TCRdb shows a much larger clone's protein in place of this DNA's translation, and the two differ at residue 4, likely through a read error; the protein shown is translated from the DNA. The rearrangement joins TRDV2 to TRDJ1; 12 nucleotides line up with TRDD3. Here the J gene was assigned by germline matching of the DNA, as TCRdb has none. Germline lookup yields CDR1 GEAIGNYY and CDR2 EKD. This CDR3 region has 20 residues. DNA of the CDR3: TGTGCCTGTGTCACCCTTACTGGGGGATACCCCGACAGAATGACCGATAAACTCATCTTT. Translation: CACVTLTGGYPDRMTDKLIF.

Turning to this clone: TCRdb shows a much larger clone's protein in place of this DNA's translation, and the two differ at residue 6, likely through a read error; the protein shown is translated from the DNA. The genes are TRDV1 and TRDJ1, with TRDD3 identical over 12 bases. The germline V gene encodes CDR1 TSWWSYY and CDR2 QGS. This CDR3 spans 22 amino acids. V was clipped by 2 bases and J by 2 bases; unmatched bases: 21. The CDR3 DNA reads as TGTGCTCTTGGGGAATTTATAGCTCGAGCTCTAACTGGGGGATACCAAACCGATAAACTCATCTTT. Translated, it gives CALGEFIARALTGGYQTDKLIF.

This clone came up a few times. TCRdb assigns this DNA the protein of a much larger clone, which departs from its translation at residue 9; this likely reflects a read error, and the protein shown comes from translating the DNA. J is TRDJ1 and V is TRDV1; a possible D gene is TRDD3 (5 bases). Germline values: CDR1 TSWWSYY, CDR2 QGS. This CDR3 contains 20 residues. V lost 2 bases and J lost 1, with 26 bases in between. CDR3 protein: CALGEWGTSTDNPGTDKLIF. The CDR3 nucleotides read TGTGCTCTTGGGGAATGGGGTACTTCGACGGATAACCCCGGCACCGATAAACTCATCTTT.

About this clone itself: The protein TCRdb lists belongs to a much larger clone and differs from this DNA's translation at residue 15, which points to a read error; the protein shown is made from the DNA. This sequence joins TRDV2 and TRDJ3; D may be TRDD2 (6 bases). The J gene comes from matching the DNA to germline here; TCRdb lacks it. V was cut by 0 bases and J by 2 bases, with 28 bases left in between. This CDR3 has 23 residues. Germline CDR1 and CDR2: GEAIGNYY and EKD. This CDR3 is CACDTHCLPGRSDNPWDTRQMFF. The CDR3 coding sequence is TGTGCCTGTGACACCCATTGCCTTCCGGGCCGCTCGGATAACCCCTGGGACACCCGACAGATGTTTTTC.

This clone was observed at least ten times. The chain uses TRDV1 and TRDJ1; 9 bases are shared with TRDD2. There are 15 residues in the CDR3. Germline V CDR1 and CDR2: TSWWSYY, QGS. Germline trimming cut 3 bases from V and 8 bases from J; bases unmatched to any gene: 10. The DNA for the CDR3 is TGTGCTCTTGGGGACCCTTCCTACGGACATGCAAAACTCATCTTT. It translates to CALGDPSYGHAKLIF.

This clone occurred many times. This may stem from a read error, because a much larger clone lies one nucleotide away. The J gene is TRDJ1, the V gene TRDV1; tentative D call: TRDD3 (5 bases). The germline CDR1 and CDR2 sequences are TSWWSYY and QGS. CDR3 size: 20 residues. Trimming cost V 1 base and J 0 bases, with 24 bases left between them. The CDR3 DNA sequence: TGTGCTCTTGGGGAACCCATGGGGCTTCGTCGGGATTCGAACACCGATAAACTCATCTTT. This encodes CALGEPMGLRRDSNTDKLIF.

As for this clone: The protein in TCRdb stems from a much larger clone and differs at residue 11 from this DNA's translation, likely a read error; here the protein is translated from the DNA. The V gene is TRDV1, the J gene TRDJ1; 8 bases align to TRDD3. In germline, CDR1 is TSWWSYY, CDR2 QGS. V shed 0 bases and J 8 bases; nucleotides not matched to a gene: 11. This CDR3 comprises 16 residues. The CDR3 is CALGELSFWGRQKLIF. CDR3 DNA: TGTGCTCTTGGGGAACTCTCCTTCTGGGGGAGACAAAAACTCATCTTT.

As to this clone: A far more abundant clone sits one base away, making this likely a read error. The same CDR3 arises from other DNA sequences in this sample as well. The chain joins TRDV1 to TRDJ1; 8 positions match TRDD3. TCRdb does not report a J gene; here it was assigned by matching the DNA to germline references. The CDR3 totals 19 residues. With 4 bases clipped from V and 0 bases from J, the junction kept 16 bases outside the gene matches. CDR1 and CDR2 (germline): TSWWSYY, QGS. CDR3 nucleotides: TGTGCTCTTGGGGTACTAACTGGGGGGCGGCCCGATTACACCGATAAACTCATCTTT. Amino acid sequence: CALGVLTGGRPDYTDKLIF.

This clone was found a few times. The amino acid sequence in TCRdb belongs to a much larger clone and departs from this DNA's translation at residue 7, likely a sequencing read error; the sequence shown is translated from the DNA. CDR3 region: CACNTGRHYTDKLIF. CDR3 bases: TGTGCCTGCAATACTGGGAGACATTACACCGATAAACTCATCTTT. The V and J genes are TRDV2 and TRDJ1, with D perhaps matching TRDD3 (6 bases). CDR1 is GEAIGNYY, CDR2 EKD, per germline. The CDR3 is made up of 15 amino acids. V was trimmed by 7 bases and J by 0 bases, leaving 17 bases between them.